These 18 T cell receptor beta chains came from one sample sequenced in a study of PD-1 blockade in mismatch repair-deficient tumors. The data were produced by immunoSEQ multiplex PCR, yet TCRdb's version contains in-frame clones alone and is incomplete. The repertoire includes about 68,000 clones, roughly 80% of them detected once, and approximately 5% sits in the top ten. Sequenced material: peripheral blood, taken 2 weeks after starting pembrolizumab. The source of these receptors is an adult with mismatch repair-deficient cancer.

This clone occurred once. V usage is TRBV11-2 and J usage is TRBJ1-1; D gene ambiguous. Germline CDR1 reads SGHAT; CDR2 reads FQNNGV. V was clipped by 0 bases and J by 2 bases, with 4 bases between them. This CDR3 has 13 amino acids. The CDR3 DNA reads TGTGCCAGCAGCTTAGAGGGCAACACTGAAGCTTTCTTT. Translating it yields CASSLEGNTEAFF.

A few counts support this clone. The chain is built from TRBV4-3 and TRBJ1-2, with D possibly matching TRBD1 (6 bases). V dropped 3 bases and J dropped 4 bases, with 15 bases sitting between them. Germline CDR1 reads LGHNA; CDR2 reads YSLEER. This CDR3 is built from 15 residues. The CDR3 loop is CASSQGGLLSYGYTF. In DNA form, the CDR3 reads TGCGCCAGCAGCCAGGGGGGGCTCCTCTCCTATGGCTACACCTTC.

The DNA for the CDR3 is TGTGCCAGCAGCCAACCGGGACTAGCGTTGACAGATACGCAGTATTTT. Its protein product is CASSQPGLALTDTQYF. The rearrangement joins TRBV7-9 to TRBJ2-3, with TRBD2 identical over 10 bases. The CDR3 spans 16 residues. After removal of 5 bases from V and 3 bases from J, the junction contained 8 bases not matched to a gene. Germline CDR1 and CDR2: SEHNR and FQNEAQ (reference sequence).

The chain has TRBV12-5 and TRBJ2-7, with D maybe TRBD1 (6 bases). Germline loops: CDR1 LGHNT, CDR2 FRNRAP. V lost 6 bases and J 4 bases, leaving 13 bases between the germline ends. The CDR3 covers 13 residues. CDR3 bases: TGTGCTAGTGGATGGGGACAAGGATACGAGCAGTACTTC. Its protein is CASGWGQGYEQYF.

The chain recombines TRBV7-9 with TRBJ1-1, with unresolved D. The ends were cut back, 1 base at V and 1 base at J, with 7 bases in the middle. The CDR3 runs 14 residues. Germline V gives CDR1 SEHNR, CDR2 FQNEAQ (reference sequence). This CDR3 is CASSLERRNTEAFF. DNA for the CDR3: TGTGCCAGCAGCTTAGAGAGGAGGAACACTGAAGCTTTCTTT.

The V gene is TRBV6-5, the J gene TRBJ2-7, with TRBD2 matching 8 bases. Trimming cost V 7 bases and J 2 bases; bases outside gene matches: 7. CDR3 length: 14 amino acids. Germline V gives CDR1 MNHEY, CDR2 SVGAGI. The CDR3 DNA sequence: TGTGCCAGCACCCCGGGAGGGGTCGCCTACGAGCAGTACTTC. Translating it yields CASTPGGVAYEQYF.

This chain joins TRBV5-8 and TRBJ1-5; D is possibly TRBD1 (5 bases). This CDR3 spans 12 amino acids. Trimming cost V 6 bases and J 11 bases, with 15 bases left between them. Looked up from germline, CDR1 is SGHTS and CDR2 is YDEGEE. As DNA, the CDR3 is TGTGCCAGCACCCTAGAAGGCAGGGCCCAGCATTTT. It codes for CASTLEGRAQHF.

Remarks on this clone: In the same sample, other DNA sequences code for this CDR3. The rearrangement joins TRBV11-2 to TRBJ2-7; no definite D call. V gave up 0 bases and J gave up 2 bases, with 8 bases separating them. The CDR3 contains 14 residues. Germline CDR1 reads SGHAT; CDR2 reads FQNNGV. Here the CDR3 reads CASSLDPGPYEQYF. Here the CDR3 DNA reads TGTGCCAGCAGCTTAGATCCGGGTCCCTACGAGCAGTACTTC.

This chain joins TRBV11-2 and TRBJ2-5; D uncertain. CDR1 and CDR2 from the germline V gene are SGHAT and FQNNGV. The CDR3 is made up of 13 amino acids. V gave up 4 bases and J gave up 5 bases, with 11 bases separating them. The CDR3, as DNA: TGTGCCAGCAGCTCTGGCATCGCGGAGACCCAGTACTTC. This sequence encodes CASSSGIAETQYF.

This clone was recorded a few times. This chain connects TRBV5-1 to TRBJ2-7; 11 nucleotides align to TRBD2. J was trimmed by 3 bases and V by 4 bases; bases with no gene match: 3. This CDR3 has 14 amino acids. Germline CDR1 and CDR2: SGHRS and YFSETQ. CDR3 amino acids: CASSPGTSGYEQYF. CDR3 sequence (DNA): TGCGCCAGCAGCCCCGGGACTAGCGGCTACGAGCAGTACTTC.

V is TRBV9 and J is TRBJ2-2, with D possibly being TRBD2 (6 bases). V was cut by 0 bases and J by 0 bases, with 9 bases left in between. Germline V gives CDR1 SGDLS, CDR2 YYNGEE. CDR3 length equals 16 residues. The CDR3, as DNA: TGTGCCAGCAGCGTAGGTGTAGCGGCGAACACCGGGGAGCTGTTTTTT. Translating gives CASSVGVAANTGELFF.

The genes are TRBV10-3 and TRBJ2-2; 7 positions agree with TRBD1. Germline assignment: CDR1 ENHRY and CDR2 SYGVKD. V lost 6 bases, J lost 5 bases, and 9 bases stayed unmatched. CDR3 size: 15 residues. CDR3 sequence: CAISGTLQGTGELFF. CDR3 DNA: TGTGCCATCAGCGGGACCTTACAGGGGACCGGGGAGCTGTTTTTT.

V gene TRBV5-6 combines with J gene TRBJ2-1, with a weak D call TRBD2 (5 bases). V gave up 0 bases and J gave up 2 bases, with 9 bases separating them. This CDR3 spans 15 amino acids. Germline lookup yields CDR1 SGHDT and CDR2 YYEEEE. Here the CDR3 reads CASSLDPRAYNEQFF. As DNA, the CDR3 is TGTGCCAGCAGCTTGGACCCGAGGGCCTACAATGAGCAGTTCTTC.

The chain has TRBV5-1 and TRBJ2-3, with 12 nucleotides matching TRBD2. V shed 0 bases and J 4 bases; nucleotides not matched to a gene: 6. Germline V gene lookup returns CDR1 SGHRS and CDR2 YFSETQ. The CDR3 runs to 17 residues. The CDR3 bases are TGCGCCAGCAGCTTGGAGACTAGCGGGAGTTTTTCAGATACGCAGTATTTT. It codes for CASSLETSGSFSDTQYF.

The chain carries TRBV7-2 and TRBJ1-4; TRBD1 agrees at 8 bases. The germline V gene has CDR1 SGHTA and CDR2 FQGNSA. The CDR3 loop spans 15 amino acids. V lost 5 bases to trimming and J lost 2 bases; unmatched junction nucleotides: 4. CDR3 DNA sequence: TGTGCCAGCAGCCAAAGGACAGGGACTAATGAAAAACTGTTTTTT. It is translated as CASSQRTGTNEKLFF.

The rearrangement links TRBV11-2 to TRBJ2-3; 8 nucleotides line up with TRBD1. The germline V gene encodes CDR1 SGHAT and CDR2 FQNNGV. The V segment lost 5 bases and the J segment 6 bases; nucleotides outside the gene matches: 10. The length of the CDR3 is 15 residues. In nucleotides, the CDR3 is TGTGCCAGCAGCCCAGGACAGGGCGCATGGGATACGCAGTATTTT. Its protein product is CASSPGQGAWDTQYF.

This chain joins TRBV29-1 and TRBJ2-4, with 9 positions matching TRBD1. Germline values: CDR1 SQVTM, CDR2 ANQGSEA. The CDR3 loop spans 17 amino acids. Losses at the gene ends were 4 bases for V and 0 bases for J; bases not matched to a gene: 10. The CDR3 protein is CSVVGGTGLLAKNIQYF. The CDR3 bases are TGCAGCGTTGTAGGTGGGACAGGGCTTCTAGCCAAAAACATTCAGTACTTC. The variable domain in full, completed from reference TRBV29-1 and TRBJ2-4, reads SAVISQKPSRDICQRGTSLTIQCQVDSQVTMMFWYRQQPGQSLTLIATANQGSEATYESGFVIDKFPISRPNLTFSTLTVSNMSPEDSSIYLCSVVGGTGLLAKNIQYFGAGTRLSVL.

This clone was seen only once. V gene TRBV6-1 combines with J gene TRBJ1-1; no clear D gene. Looked up from germline, CDR1 is MNHNS and CDR2 is SASEGT. The CDR3 is made up of 13 amino acids. Trimming took 3 bases from V and 4 from J, leaving 9 bases between them. CDR3 protein: CASSDMRSTEAFF. Written as DNA, the CDR3 is TGTGCCAGCAGTGATATGCGGAGCACTGAAGCTTTCTTT.